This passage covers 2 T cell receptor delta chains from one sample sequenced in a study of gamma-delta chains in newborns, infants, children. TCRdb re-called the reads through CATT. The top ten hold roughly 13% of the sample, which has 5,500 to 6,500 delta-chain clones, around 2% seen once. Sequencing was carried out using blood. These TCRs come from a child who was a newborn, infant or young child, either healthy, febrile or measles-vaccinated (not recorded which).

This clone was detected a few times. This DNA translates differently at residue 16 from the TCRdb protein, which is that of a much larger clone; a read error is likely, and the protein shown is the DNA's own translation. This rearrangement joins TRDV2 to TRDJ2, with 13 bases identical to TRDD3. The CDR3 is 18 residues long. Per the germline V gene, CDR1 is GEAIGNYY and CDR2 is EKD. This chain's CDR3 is CACDTVLGDTTLTAQPFF. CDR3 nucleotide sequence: TGTGCCTGTGACACCGTACTGGGGGATACGACTTTGACAGCACAACCCTTCTTT.

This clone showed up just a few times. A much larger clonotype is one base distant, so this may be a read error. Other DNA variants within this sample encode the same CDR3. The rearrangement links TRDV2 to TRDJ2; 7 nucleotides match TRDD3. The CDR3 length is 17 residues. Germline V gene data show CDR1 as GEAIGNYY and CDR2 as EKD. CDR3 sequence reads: CACDTLWGSSLTAQLFF. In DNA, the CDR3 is TGTGCCTGTGACACCCTCTGGGGGTCCTCTTTGACCGCACAACTCTTCTTT.